The 27 T cell receptor beta chains listed next were all sequenced from one sample in a study of blood T cell repertoires in COVID-19. The method was immunoSEQ multiplex PCR; TCRdb's version includes in-frame clones alone and lacks a portion of them. This table has roughly 130,000 clones, almost 85% appearing once. The sample taken for sequencing was peripheral blood. The source of these receptors is a woman between 25 and 40 years old who had recovered from COVID-19.

This clone showed up just a few times. The chain employs TRBV12-1 and TRBJ1-5; the table's TRBD1 call for D was not verified on the DNA. TRBV12-1 is listed as a pseudogene. The CDR3 totals 17 residues. The CDR3 DNA reads TGTGCCAGCAGCTCCCCCTACAGAGCCGGTAGCAATCAGCCCCAGCATTTT. Amino acid sequence: CASSSPYRAGSNQPQHF.

The J gene is TRBJ1-1, the V gene TRBV5-1, with D unclear. V gave up 4 bases and J gave up 7 bases, with 14 bases separating them. Germline V gene data show CDR1 as SGHRS and CDR2 as YFSETQ. The CDR3 has 13 amino acids. CDR3 bases: TGCGCCAGCAGCCGGGAGGGCTCTAGTGAAGCTTTCTTT. Its protein is CASSREGSSEAFF.

This clone was seen only a few times. The rearrangement links TRBV7-9 to TRBJ1-1; TRBD1 might be the D (6 bases). There are 15 residues in the CDR3. Germline loops: CDR1 SEHNR, CDR2 FQNEAQ (reference sequence). V was shortened by 5 bases and J by 4 bases, with 17 bases between the two germline ends. The CDR3 nucleotides are TGTGCCAGCAGCAGAGCGGGGGCGCAAGGCACTGAAGCTTTCTTT. It codes for CASSRAGAQGTEAFF.

This clone was picked up one time. This chain links TRBV23-1 with TRBJ2-3; 9 bases agree with TRBD1. TRBV23-1 is noted as an ORF with a role that remains uncertain. The CDR3 length is 13 residues. V lost 8 bases, J lost 3 bases, and 3 bases stayed unmatched. This CDR3 is CASGTGWTDTQYF. The CDR3 DNA sequence: TGCGCCAGCGGGACAGGGTGGACAGATACGCAGTATTTT.

The chain combines TRBV3-1 (or the pseudogene TRBV3-2) with TRBJ1-2; possible D gene TRBD1, 5 bases. This CDR3 spans 13 amino acids. Germline CDR1 reads LGHDT; CDR2 reads YNNKEL (reference sequence). The V end was cut by 0 bases, the J end by 8 bases, with 10 bases between. This CDR3 is CASSQDPQGGYTF. The CDR3 region has the DNA TGTGCCAGCAGCCAAGATCCTCAGGGAGGCTACACCTTC.

V and J are TRBV2 and TRBJ1-1; the D is unclear. Germline CDR1 SNHLY, CDR2 FYNNEI. Trimming took 4 bases from V and 4 from J, leaving 10 bases between them. The CDR3 covers 13 residues. DNA of the CDR3: TGTGCCAGCAGTGCTCCGGGGTTCACTGAAGCTTTCTTT. Translating gives CASSAPGFTEAFF.

This clone was detected only once. The chain couples TRBV27 to TRBJ2-3; D perhaps matches TRBD2 (6 bases). Germline values: CDR1 MNHEY, CDR2 SMNVEV (reference sequence). The V end was cut by 4 bases, the J end by 0 bases, with 14 bases between. The CDR3 sequence is 16 residues long. CDR3 DNA: TGTGCCAGCAGTTCCCTGGCGGGGCTTAGCACAGATACGCAGTATTTT. Protein: CASSSLAGLSTDTQYF.

The V call is TRBV25-1, the J call TRBJ1-1; the D gene is possibly TRBD1 (5 bases). In germline, CDR1 is MGHDK, CDR2 SYGVNS. V lost 6 bases, J lost 1 base, and 12 bases lay in between. The CDR3 totals 14 residues. CDR3 nucleotides: TGTGCCAGCAGCTGGGCGGGACCGAACACTGAAGCTTTCTTT. Translating gives CASSWAGPNTEAFF.

This sequence joins TRBV27 and TRBJ2-1; D may be TRBD2 (6 bases). V was clipped by 0 bases and J by 9 bases, with 9 bases between them. This CDR3 has 13 residues. Germline V gene lookup returns CDR1 MNHEY and CDR2 SMNVEV (reference sequence). The CDR3, as DNA: TGTGCCAGCAGTTTATCGGTGACTAGTGAGCAGTTCTTC. This codes for CASSLSVTSEQFF.

CDR3 bases: TGTGCCAGCAGCCAAGACGCCTCGGGAGGAGATACGCAGTATTTT. Amino acid sequence: CASSQDASGGDTQYF. The gene calls are TRBV4-2 and TRBJ2-3; 7 bases are a match to TRBD2. Per germline, CDR1 LGHNA and CDR2 YNFKEQ. The CDR3 is 15 amino acids. J was trimmed by 5 bases and V by 0 bases; bases with no gene match: 5.

This chain joins TRBV5-1 and TRBJ2-2, with 11 bases lining up with TRBD2. Per the germline V gene, CDR1 is SGHRS and CDR2 is YFSETQ. This CDR3 region has 17 residues. The junction had 10 bases not matched to a gene; V was cut back by 4 bases and J by 5 bases. CDR3 DNA sequence: TGCGCCAGCAGCAGGGGACTAGCGGAGGCAGGAACCGGGGAGCTGTTTTTT. Its protein product is CASSRGLAEAGTGELFF.

The rearrangement links TRBV18 to TRBJ1-1; D is uncertain. This CDR3 spans 12 amino acids. V was clipped by 6 bases and J by 2 bases, with 7 bases between them. Germline lookup yields CDR1 KGHSH and CDR2 LQKENI. CDR3 region: CASSPTNTEAFF. CDR3 sequence (DNA): TGTGCCAGCTCCCCAACAAACACTGAAGCTTTCTTT.

V gene TRBV7-3 combines with J gene TRBJ2-1; TRBD2 matches at 8 bases. The V and J ends lost 8 bases and 15 bases, in that order; junction bases with no gene match: 9. The germline CDR1 and CDR2 sequences are SGHTA and FQGTGA. The CDR3 has 11 residues. The CDR3, as DNA: TGTGCCAGCCGTGGGACCGGGAGGGTGTTCTTC. Translating it yields CASRGTGRVFF. The full variable domain, rest sourced from reference TRBV7-3 and TRBJ2-1, is GAGVSQTPSNKVTEKGKYVELRCDPISGHTALYWYRQSLGQGPEFLIYFQGTGAADDSGLPNDRFFAVRPEGSVSTLKIQRTERGDSAVYLCASRGTGRVFFGPGTRLTVL.

V gene TRBV15 combines with J gene TRBJ1-5; the match to TRBD1 covers 9 bases. Germline V gives CDR1 LNHNV, CDR2 YYDKDF (reference sequence). The CDR3 is 14 residues long. Unmatched junction bases numbered 7, after V lost 6 bases and J lost 7 bases. The CDR3 DNA reads TGTGCCACCAGAGAGGACAGGGGTAGGCAGCCCCAGCATTTT. Translation gives CATREDRGRQPQHF.

The rearrangement uses TRBV13 and TRBJ2-3, with 7 bases identical to TRBD1. Trimming cost V 0 bases and J 1 base; bases outside gene matches: 1. CDR3 length equals 15 residues. The germline CDR1 and CDR2 sequences are PRHDT and FYEKMQ (reference sequence). The CDR3 spells CASSLGDRGTDTQYF. The CDR3 DNA is TGTGCCAGCAGCTTAGGAGACAGGGGCACAGATACGCAGTATTTT.

The chain is built from TRBV5-5 and TRBJ1-2; D may be TRBD1 (5 bases). Trimming removed 7 bases from V and 1 base from J, with 17 bases in between. The germline V gene encodes CDR1 SGHKS and CDR2 YYEKEE (reference sequence). This CDR3 comprises 15 residues. CDR3 in amino acids: CASRPLGGINYGYTF. The CDR3 nucleotides read TGTGCCAGCCGCCCCTTGGGGGGGATTAACTATGGCTACACCTTC.

This chain links TRBV19 with TRBJ1-5; 8 bases agree with TRBD1. Germline loops: CDR1 LNHDA, CDR2 SQIVND (reference sequence). J gave up 4 bases and V 1 base, and 3 bases lay outside the gene matches. The CDR3 runs 15 residues. In nucleotides, the CDR3 is TGTGCCAGTAGTATAGCCGGACAGGGTAATCAGCCCCAGCATTTT. Translating it yields CASSIAGQGNQPQHF.

V is TRBV19 and J is TRBJ1-2, with D perhaps TRBD1 (5 bases). V dropped 1 base and J dropped 6 bases, with 9 bases sitting between them. CDR3 length: 13 residues. Germline values: CDR1 LNHDA, CDR2 SQIVND (reference sequence). CDR3 region: CASSIGQLNGYTF. CDR3 sequence (DNA): TGTGCCAGTAGTATAGGACAGCTAAATGGCTACACCTTC.

DNA for the CDR3: TGTGCCAGCAGTACGAGGGATTCATCACCCCTCCACTTT. Its translation: CASSTRDSSPLHF. The genes are TRBV2 and TRBJ1-6; no clear D. With 5 bases removed from V and 10 bases from J, the gap between germline ends came to 12 bases. Per germline, CDR1 SNHLY and CDR2 FYNNEI. There are 13 residues in the CDR3.

V gene TRBV5-1 combines with J gene TRBJ2-7; weak D call: TRBD1 (6 bases). Germline CDR1 reads SGHRS; CDR2 reads YFSETQ. There are 15 residues in the CDR3. V lost 5 bases and J 0 bases, leaving 15 bases between the germline ends. The CDR3 nucleotides are TGCGCCAGCAGTACTGAAGGGGGAAGCTCCTACGAGCAGTACTTC. Its translation is CASSTEGGSSYEQYF.

The J gene is TRBJ1-5, the V gene TRBV4-1, with 8 nucleotides matching TRBD1. The CDR3 covers 15 residues. The V and J ends lost 1 base and 5 bases, in that order; junction bases with no gene match: 4. Germline loops: CDR1 MGHRA, CDR2 YSYEKL. Here the CDR3 reads CASSQGQGYDQPQHF. The CDR3, as DNA: TGCGCCAGCAGCCAAGGACAGGGGTATGATCAGCCCCAGCATTTT.

The chain recombines TRBV5-1 with TRBJ1-3; tentatively, D is TRBD1 (5 bases). Germline V gives CDR1 SGHRS, CDR2 YFSETQ. The CDR3 totals 15 residues. Trimming removed 4 bases at V and 8 bases at J, with 19 bases between. The CDR3 spells CASSPLTVSGDTIYF. The CDR3, as DNA: TGCGCCAGCAGCCCGCTGACAGTTTCCGGAGACACCATATATTTT.

The V gene is TRBV18, the J gene TRBJ2-1, with 10 bases fitting TRBD2. The V gene's germline CDR1 is KGHSH and CDR2 LQKENI. V shed 3 bases, J shed 0 bases, and the junction held 8 bases outside the gene matches. The CDR3 contains 18 residues. Here the CDR3 reads CASSPVAGGISSYNEQFF. The CDR3 DNA reads as TGTGCCAGCTCACCCGTAGCGGGGGGCATTAGCTCCTACAATGAGCAGTTCTTC.

The chain is built from TRBV3-1 (or the pseudogene TRBV3-2) and TRBJ2-3; 9 bases fit TRBD2. Looked up from germline, CDR1 is LGHDT and CDR2 is YNNKEL (reference sequence). The CDR3 is made up of 14 amino acids. V shed 1 base and J 6 bases; nucleotides not matched to a gene: 2. The CDR3: CASSQGTSADTQYF. DNA for the CDR3: TGTGCCAGCAGCCAAGGGACTAGCGCGGATACGCAGTATTTT.

The chain combines TRBV11-2 with TRBJ2-1; 7 positions agree with TRBD2. V dropped 1 base and J dropped 6; count of bases not matched to a gene: 6. This CDR3 is built from 15 residues. Germline CDR1 and CDR2: SGHAT and FQNNGV. CDR3 sequence: CASSLGAGGTNEQFF. CDR3 coding DNA: TGTGCCAGCAGCTTAGGGGCCGGGGGGACCAATGAGCAGTTCTTC. The complete variable domain, with remaining parts taken from reference TRBV11-2 and TRBJ2-1, reads EAGVAQSPRYKIIEKRQSVAFWCNPISGHATLYWYQQILGQGPKLLIQFQNNGVVDDSQLPKDRFSAERLKGVDSTLKIQPAKLEDSAVYLCASSLGAGGTNEQFFGPGTRLTVL.

The chain has TRBV5-1 and TRBJ2-6, with 7 bases matching TRBD2. With 1 base clipped from V and 1 base from J, the junction kept 8 bases outside the gene matches. The germline V gene encodes CDR1 SGHRS and CDR2 YFSETQ. CDR3 size: 18 residues. CDR3 coding DNA: TGCGCCAGCAGCTTGTTGGGAGGGAGGGGTTCTGGGGCCAACGTCCTGACTTTC. Translated, it gives CASSLLGGRGSGANVLTF.

The chain joins TRBV5-1 to TRBJ2-3, with 7 nucleotides matching TRBD1. Germline CDR1 SGHRS, CDR2 YFSETQ. The CDR3 has 14 amino acids. V shed 4 bases, J shed 4 bases, and the junction held 6 bases outside the gene matches. The CDR3 DNA sequence: TGCGCCAGCAGCCGTGACAGGGCCGCAGATACGCAGTATTTT. Translated, it gives CASSRDRAADTQYF.